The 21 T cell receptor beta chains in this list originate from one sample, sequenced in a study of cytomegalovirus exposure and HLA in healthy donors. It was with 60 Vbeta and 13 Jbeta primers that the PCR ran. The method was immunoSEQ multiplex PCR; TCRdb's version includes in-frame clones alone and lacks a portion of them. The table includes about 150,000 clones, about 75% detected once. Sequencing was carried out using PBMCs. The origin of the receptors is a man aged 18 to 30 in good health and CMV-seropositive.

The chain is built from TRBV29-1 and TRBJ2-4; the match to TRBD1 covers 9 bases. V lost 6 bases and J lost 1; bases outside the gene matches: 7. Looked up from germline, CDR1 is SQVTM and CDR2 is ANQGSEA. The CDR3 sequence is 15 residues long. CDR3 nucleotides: TGCAGCGTCGAACAGGGGGCTGGCGCCAAAAACATTCAGTACTTC. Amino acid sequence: CSVEQGAGAKNIQYF.

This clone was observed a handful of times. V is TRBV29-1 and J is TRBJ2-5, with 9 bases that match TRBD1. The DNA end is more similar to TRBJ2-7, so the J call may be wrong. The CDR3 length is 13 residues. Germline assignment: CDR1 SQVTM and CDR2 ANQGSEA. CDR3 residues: CSVWDRVSYEQYF. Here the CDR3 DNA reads TGCAGCGTTTGGGACAGGGTATCCTACGAGCAGTACTTC.

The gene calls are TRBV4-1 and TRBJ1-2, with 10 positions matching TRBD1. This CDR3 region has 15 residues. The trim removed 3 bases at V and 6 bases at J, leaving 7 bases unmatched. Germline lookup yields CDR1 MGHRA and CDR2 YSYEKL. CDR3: CASSQAEGTGDGYTF. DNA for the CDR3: TGCGCCAGCAGCCAGGCCGAAGGGACAGGGGATGGCTACACCTTC.

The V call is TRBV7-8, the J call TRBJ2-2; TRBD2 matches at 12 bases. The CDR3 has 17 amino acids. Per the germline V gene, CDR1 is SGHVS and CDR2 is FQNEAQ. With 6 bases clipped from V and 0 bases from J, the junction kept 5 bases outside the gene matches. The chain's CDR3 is CASSRLAGVANTGELFF. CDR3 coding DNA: TGTGCCAGCAGTCGACTAGCGGGAGTGGCGAACACCGGGGAGCTGTTTTTT.

The CDR3 nucleotides are TGTGCCAGCGAGGGATTAGCCAAAAACATTCAGTACTTC. Translated, it gives CASEGLAKNIQYF. The rearrangement joins TRBV25-1 to TRBJ2-4; TRBD2 might be the D (5 bases). Germline V gene data show CDR1 as MGHDK and CDR2 as SYGVNS. The CDR3 is made up of 13 amino acids. Trimming pared 8 bases from V and 0 bases from J, leaving 8 bases between. Looking up the rest from reference TRBV25-1 and TRBJ2-4 gives the full variable domain: EADIYQTPRYLVIGTGKKITLECSQTMGHDKMYWYQQDPGMELHLIHYSYGVNSTEKGDLSSESTVSRIRTEHFPLTLESARPSHTSQYLCASEGLAKNIQYFGAGTRLSVL.

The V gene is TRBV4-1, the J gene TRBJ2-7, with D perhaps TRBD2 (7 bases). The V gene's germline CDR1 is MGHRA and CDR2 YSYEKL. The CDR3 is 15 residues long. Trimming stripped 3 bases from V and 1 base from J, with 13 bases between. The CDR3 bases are TGCGCCAGCAGCCATAATCGGGGGGCGTCCTACGAGCAGTACTTC. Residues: CASSHNRGASYEQYF.

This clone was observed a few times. The CDR3 coding sequence is TGTGCCAGCAGCGTAGAGGCGCGGGGGACGACAGATACGCAGTATTTT. It codes for CASSVEARGTTDTQYF. This chain joins TRBV9 and TRBJ2-3; 7 bases align to TRBD2. The V and J ends lost 0 bases and 3 bases, in that order; junction bases with no gene match: 7. This CDR3 contains 16 residues. Germline V gene lookup returns CDR1 SGDLS and CDR2 YYNGEE.

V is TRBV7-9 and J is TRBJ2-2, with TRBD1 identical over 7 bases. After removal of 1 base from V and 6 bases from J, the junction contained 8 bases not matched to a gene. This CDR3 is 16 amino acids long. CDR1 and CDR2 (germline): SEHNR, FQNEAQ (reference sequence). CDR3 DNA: TGTGCCAGCAGCTTAGAGACAGGGAGTATCGCCGGGGAGCTGTTTTTT. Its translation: CASSLETGSIAGELFF. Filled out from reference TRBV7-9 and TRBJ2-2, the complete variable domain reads DTGVSQNPRHKITKRGQNVTFRCDPISEHNRLYWYRQTLGQGPEFLTYFQNEAQLEKSRLLSDRFSAERPKGSFSTLEIQRTEQGDSAMYLCASSLETGSIAGELFFGEGSRLTVL.

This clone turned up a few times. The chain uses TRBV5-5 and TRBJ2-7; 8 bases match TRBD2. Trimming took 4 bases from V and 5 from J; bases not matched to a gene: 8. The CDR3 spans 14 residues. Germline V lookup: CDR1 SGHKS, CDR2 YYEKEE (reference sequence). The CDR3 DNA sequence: TGTGCCAGCAGCCCAACTAGCGGTCGGGACGAGCAGTACTTC. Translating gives CASSPTSGRDEQYF.

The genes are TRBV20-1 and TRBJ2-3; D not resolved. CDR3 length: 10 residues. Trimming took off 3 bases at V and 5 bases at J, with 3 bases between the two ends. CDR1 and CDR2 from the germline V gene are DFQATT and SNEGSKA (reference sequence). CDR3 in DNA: TGCAGTGCTAGCGTAGATACGCAGTATTTT. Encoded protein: CSASVDTQYF.

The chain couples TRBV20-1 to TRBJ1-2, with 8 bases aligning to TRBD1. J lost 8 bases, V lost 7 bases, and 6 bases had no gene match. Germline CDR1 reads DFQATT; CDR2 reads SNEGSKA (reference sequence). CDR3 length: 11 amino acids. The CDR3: CSVRTGMGYTF. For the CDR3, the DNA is TGCAGTGTTCGGACAGGGATGGGCTACACCTTC.

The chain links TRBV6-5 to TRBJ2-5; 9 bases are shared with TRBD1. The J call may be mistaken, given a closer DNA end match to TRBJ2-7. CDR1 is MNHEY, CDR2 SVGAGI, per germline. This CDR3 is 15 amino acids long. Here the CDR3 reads CASSFVRTGVAEQYF. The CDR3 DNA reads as TGTGCCAGCAGCTTCGTCCGGACAGGGGTCGCCGAGCAGTACTTC.

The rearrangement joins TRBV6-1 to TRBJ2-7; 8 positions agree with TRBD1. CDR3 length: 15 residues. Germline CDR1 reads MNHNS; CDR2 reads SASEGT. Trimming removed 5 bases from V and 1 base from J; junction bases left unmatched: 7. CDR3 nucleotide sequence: TGTGCCAGCAGTTCCGGACAGGGCCTTTCCTACGAGCAGTACTTC. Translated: CASSSGQGLSYEQYF.

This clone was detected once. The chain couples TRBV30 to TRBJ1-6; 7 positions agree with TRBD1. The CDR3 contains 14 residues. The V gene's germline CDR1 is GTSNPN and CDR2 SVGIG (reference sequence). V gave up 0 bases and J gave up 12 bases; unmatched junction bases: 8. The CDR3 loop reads CAWSVRTGVGPLHF. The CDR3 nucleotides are TGTGCCTGGAGTGTACGCACAGGGGTGGGACCCCTCCACTTT.

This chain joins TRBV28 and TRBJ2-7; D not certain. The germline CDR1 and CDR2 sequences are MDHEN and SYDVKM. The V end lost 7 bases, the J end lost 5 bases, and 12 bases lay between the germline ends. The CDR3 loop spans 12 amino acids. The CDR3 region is CASTSSPDEQYF. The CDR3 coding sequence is TGTGCCAGCACTAGTTCTCCGGACGAGCAGTACTTC.

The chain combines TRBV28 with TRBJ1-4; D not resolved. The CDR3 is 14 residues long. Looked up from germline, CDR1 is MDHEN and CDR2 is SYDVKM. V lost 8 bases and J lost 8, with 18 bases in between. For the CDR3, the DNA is TGTGCCAGCCATTCGGTCGGGGTAAGGGAAAAACTGTTTTTT. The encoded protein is CASHSVGVREKLFF.

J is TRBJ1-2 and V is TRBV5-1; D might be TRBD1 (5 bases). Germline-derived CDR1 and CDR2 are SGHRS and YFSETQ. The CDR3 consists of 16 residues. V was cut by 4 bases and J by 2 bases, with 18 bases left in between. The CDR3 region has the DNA TGCGCCAGCAGCAGGACTACTGGGGGGAGGAACTATGGCTACACCTTC. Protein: CASSRTTGGRNYGYTF.

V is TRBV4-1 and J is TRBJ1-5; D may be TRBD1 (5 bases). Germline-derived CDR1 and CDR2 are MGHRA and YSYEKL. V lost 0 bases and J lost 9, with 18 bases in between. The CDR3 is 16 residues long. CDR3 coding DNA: TGCGCCAGCAGCCAAGACTCCGGGACTCAGATTGGGCCCCAGCATTTT. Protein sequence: CASSQDSGTQIGPQHF.

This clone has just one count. This CDR3 reads CASSQALAGMRGELFF. The CDR3 DNA sequence: TGTGCCAGCAGCCAAGCCCTAGCGGGTATGCGCGGGGAGCTGTTTTTT. This chain joins TRBV4-2 and TRBJ2-2, with TRBD2 identical over 8 bases. The CDR3 has 16 amino acids. The V segment lost 1 base and the J segment 7 bases; nucleotides outside the gene matches: 8. The germline V gene has CDR1 LGHNA and CDR2 YNFKEQ.

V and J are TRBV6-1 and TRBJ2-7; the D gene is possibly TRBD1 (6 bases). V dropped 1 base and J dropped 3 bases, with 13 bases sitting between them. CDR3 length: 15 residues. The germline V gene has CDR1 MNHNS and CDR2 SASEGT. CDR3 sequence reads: CASSEDRVLGYEQYF. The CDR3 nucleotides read TGTGCCAGCAGTGAAGACAGGGTTTTAGGCTACGAGCAGTACTTC.

In nucleotides, the CDR3 is TGCGCCAGCAGCCAACTAGACAGGGCGGGCACCGGGGAGCTGTTTTTT. It yields the protein CASSQLDRAGTGELFF. This sequence joins TRBV4-1 and TRBJ2-2; the match to TRBD1 covers 7 bases. The CDR3 has 16 amino acids. Trimming took 2 bases from V and 4 from J; bases not matched to a gene: 7. Germline values: CDR1 MGHRA, CDR2 YSYEKL.